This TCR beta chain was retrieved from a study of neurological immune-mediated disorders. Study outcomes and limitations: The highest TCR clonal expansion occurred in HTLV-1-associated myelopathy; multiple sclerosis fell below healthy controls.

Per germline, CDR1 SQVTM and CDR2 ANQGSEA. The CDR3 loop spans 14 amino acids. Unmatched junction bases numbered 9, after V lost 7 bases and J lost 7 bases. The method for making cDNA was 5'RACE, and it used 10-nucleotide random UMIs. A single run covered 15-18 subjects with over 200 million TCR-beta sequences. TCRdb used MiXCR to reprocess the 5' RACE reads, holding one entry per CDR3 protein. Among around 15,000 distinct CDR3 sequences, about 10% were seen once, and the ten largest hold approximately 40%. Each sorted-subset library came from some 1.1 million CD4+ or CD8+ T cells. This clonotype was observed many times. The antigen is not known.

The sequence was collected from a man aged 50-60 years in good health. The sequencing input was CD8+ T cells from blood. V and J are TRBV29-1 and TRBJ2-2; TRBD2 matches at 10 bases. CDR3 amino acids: CSAESSGRGGELFF. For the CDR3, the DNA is TGCAGCGCCGAGTCTAGCGGGAGAGGCGGGGAGCTGTTTTTT.